This paragraph covers one T cell receptor beta chain sequence. Sequencing was performed with immunoSEQ multiplex PCR; in TCRdb, only in-frame clones are kept and a portion is missing. The sample lists tens of thousands of clones, 80% to 95% seen once, with roughly 6.5% in the top ten. These data come from a study of brain T cells in children with intractable seizures. Germline CDR1 reads MNHEY; CDR2 reads SMNVEV (reference sequence). Deletions cut 6 bases from V and 4 bases from J, with 17 bases between. The CDR3 is 15 residues long. The gene calls are TRBV27 and TRBJ2-3; D unclear. The TCR originated in a girl aged 2-15 years with tuberous sclerosis and intractable seizures. The sample in question was peripheral blood, obtained at surgery. CDR3 sequence reads: CASSVEGYKADTQYF. The CDR3 DNA reads as TGTGCCAGCAGCGTGGAAGGGTATAAGGCAGATACGCAGTATTTT.